Each of the 15 T cell receptor beta chains below was sequenced from the same sample in a study of control samples from healthy donors and cancer patients. Generated by immunoSEQ multiplex PCR, the TCRdb table keeps only in-frame clones and is missing some. The sample contains about 120,000 clones, around 87% of which appear only once. The sequenced material came from blood. The receptors shown here come from a man aged 30 to 39 in good health.

The V gene is TRBV6-5, the J gene TRBJ2-5, with D possibly being TRBD1 or TRBD2 (6 bases each). V was clipped by 0 bases and J by 5 bases, with 13 bases between them. The CDR3 is 15 residues long. Germline V CDR1 and CDR2: MNHEY, SVGAGI. CDR3 in DNA: TGTGCCAGCAGTTACTCAGGGGGGCAGGGGGAGACCCAGTACTTC. It translates to CASSYSGGQGETQYF.

V gene TRBV14 combines with J gene TRBJ1-1; a possible D gene is TRBD1 (6 bases). From germline, CDR1 is SGHDN and CDR2 FVKESK. Between the trimmed V and J ends, which lost 4 bases and 11 bases, there was a span of 17 bases. The CDR3 totals 13 residues. CDR3 sequence: CASSLQQGRGAFF. The CDR3 nucleotides read TGTGCCAGCAGCCTCCAGCAGGGGCGTGGCGCTTTCTTT.

V and J are TRBV27 and TRBJ2-7; no clear D. CDR3 size: 13 residues. The germline CDR1 and CDR2 sequences are MNHEY and SMNVEV (reference sequence). The V end lost 4 bases, the J end lost 1 base, and 8 bases lay between the germline ends. The CDR3 loop is CASSSTRSYEQYF. In nucleotides, the CDR3 is TGTGCCAGCAGTTCGACCCGTTCCTACGAGCAGTACTTC.

The V and J genes are TRBV5-1 and TRBJ2-3; 10 bases align to TRBD2. This CDR3 spans 17 amino acids. Per the germline V gene, CDR1 is SGHRS and CDR2 is YFSETQ. V shed 4 bases, J shed 4 bases, and the junction held 12 bases outside the gene matches. CDR3: CASSMASGGRGADTQYF. The CDR3 nucleotides read TGCGCCAGCAGCATGGCTAGCGGGGGCAGGGGGGCAGATACGCAGTATTTT.

The chain has TRBV19 and TRBJ1-4; unclear D gene. Trimming pared 7 bases from V and 4 bases from J, leaving 4 bases between. Germline loops: CDR1 LNHDA, CDR2 SQIVND (reference sequence). The CDR3 is 11 amino acids. In nucleotides, the CDR3 is TGTGCCAGTACCAATAATGAAAAACTGTTTTTT. Translation: CASTNNEKLFF.

The rearrangement joins TRBV11-2 to TRBJ2-1; no definite D call. This CDR3 has 15 residues. Trimming took off 4 bases at V and 6 bases at J, with 16 bases between the two ends. The germline V gene has CDR1 SGHAT and CDR2 FQNNGV. The CDR3 DNA is TGTGCCAGCAGCTCCCGGACCCGCTTCGGCAATGAGCAGTTCTTC. This gives the protein CASSSRTRFGNEQFF. Full variable domain (remainder filled in from reference TRBV11-2 and TRBJ2-1): EAGVAQSPRYKIIEKRQSVAFWCNPISGHATLYWYQQILGQGPKLLIQFQNNGVVDDSQLPKDRFSAERLKGVDSTLKIQPAKLEDSAVYLCASSSRTRFGNEQFFGPGTRLTVL.

V and J are TRBV10-3 and TRBJ2-3; D may be TRBD2 (5 bases). V was clipped by 5 bases and J by 5 bases, with 17 bases between them. Germline loops: CDR1 ENHRY, CDR2 SYGVKD. The CDR3 length is 15 residues. The CDR3 region is CAISFGGQRGDTQYF. For the CDR3, the DNA is TGTGCCATCAGTTTTGGAGGCCAAAGAGGAGATACGCAGTATTTT.

In DNA, the CDR3 is TGTGCCAGCAGTCGAACACAGGGATGGGCTTATAATTCACCCCTCCACTTT. Its protein is CASSRTQGWAYNSPLHF. The chain recombines TRBV6-6 with TRBJ1-6, with D tentatively TRBD1 (6 bases). CDR3 length equals 17 residues. Trimming cost V 5 bases and J 4 bases, with 18 bases left between them. The V gene's germline CDR1 is MNHNY and CDR2 SVGAGI (reference sequence).

Points on this clone: The same CDR3 arises from other DNA sequences in this sample as well. V usage is TRBV19 and J usage is TRBJ1-1; 9 nucleotides align to TRBD1. V shed 9 bases and J 1 base; nucleotides not matched to a gene: 3. CDR3 length: 13 amino acids. Germline V gene lookup returns CDR1 LNHDA and CDR2 SQIVND (reference sequence). The CDR3 DNA reads TGTGCCAGCAGGGGACAGGGGAACACTGAAGCTTTCTTT. It codes for CASRGQGNTEAFF.

The chain has TRBV5-5 and TRBJ1-1, with D unclear. With 1 base removed from V and 6 bases from J, the gap between germline ends came to 16 bases. The germline V gene encodes CDR1 SGHKS and CDR2 YYEKEE (reference sequence). This CDR3 contains 15 residues. The CDR3 DNA reads as TGTGCCAGCAGCTTGTTCCCAGACGAATGGGCTGAAGCTTTCTTT. Amino acids: CASSLFPDEWAEAFF.

The chain links TRBV5-6 to TRBJ1-2; TRBD1 is a possible D gene (5 bases). Germline CDR1 reads SGHDT; CDR2 reads YYEEEE. Between the trimmed V and J ends, which lost 3 bases and 4 bases, there was a span of 7 bases. The CDR3 is made up of 12 amino acids. The CDR3 DNA is TGTGCCAGCAGCTCGGACATCTATGGCTACACCTTC. Amino acid sequence: CASSSDIYGYTF.

Turning to this clone: Other DNA sequences within the sample encode an identical CDR3. The chain recombines TRBV5-1 with TRBJ1-2; D unclear. With 2 bases removed from V and 7 bases from J, the gap between germline ends came to 12 bases. This CDR3 has 13 residues. Germline lookup yields CDR1 SGHRS and CDR2 YFSETQ. The CDR3 nucleotides read TGCGCCAGCAGCTTCGAGGGTAGCGGTGGCTACACCTTC. It encodes CASSFEGSGGYTF.

V usage is TRBV6-5 and J usage is TRBJ2-5; 13 bases are a match to TRBD2. CDR1 MNHEY and CDR2 SVGAGI come from the germline V gene. V lost 7 bases to trimming and J lost 4 bases; unmatched junction nucleotides: 6. This CDR3 region has 15 residues. CDR3 loop: CASKQLAGGLETQYF. Written as DNA, the CDR3 is TGTGCCAGCAAGCAACTAGCGGGGGGGCTAGAGACCCAGTACTTC.

The chain uses TRBV7-2 and TRBJ2-7; D not certain. The CDR3 runs 15 residues. Germline loops: CDR1 SGHTA, CDR2 FQGNSA. The V and J ends lost 5 bases and 0 bases respectively, with 14 bases between them. The CDR3 nucleotides read TGTGCCAGCAGCCTTGGTCCCCTCCTCTCCTACGAGCAGTACTTC. The encoded protein is CASSLGPLLSYEQYF.

This clone was recorded only once. Other DNA sequences in the sample encode the same CDR3. The chain combines TRBV6-5 with TRBJ1-2; tentatively, D is TRBD1 (5 bases). The CDR3 extends over 13 amino acids. The germline gives CDR1 MNHEY, CDR2 SVGAGI. Trimming left V 2 bases short and J 2 bases short, with 6 bases between. The CDR3 reads CASSYGGNYGYTF. The CDR3 DNA sequence: TGTGCCAGCAGTTACGGGGGAAACTATGGCTACACCTTC.